The 7 T cell receptor beta chains below all came from one sample that was sequenced in a study of blood T cell dynamics during melanoma immunotherapy. The data were produced by immunoSEQ multiplex PCR, yet TCRdb's version contains in-frame clones alone and is incomplete. The top ten hold 10% of the sample, which has roughly 30,000 clones, roughly 84% seen once. Documented time point: week 3, after first cycle of checkpoint inhibitor. The source material was blood, sampled from a patient treated with checkpoint blockade. Every receptor here comes from a human donor with melanoma.

The table lists this clone with a count of one. The gene calls are TRBV2 and TRBJ2-7; possibly TRBD1 for D (6 bases). Looked up from germline, CDR1 is SNHLY and CDR2 is FYNNEI. Trimming left V 6 bases short and J 12 bases short, with 18 bases between. CDR3 length: 12 residues. The CDR3 reads CASRGTGYRGYF. DNA of the CDR3: TGTGCCAGCAGGGGAACAGGGTACCGGGGGTACTTC.

This chain uses TRBV6-5 with TRBJ1-2, with TRBD1 identical over 8 bases. This CDR3 has 14 residues. After removal of 6 bases from V and 1 base from J, the junction contained 4 bases not matched to a gene. From germline, CDR1 is MNHEY and CDR2 SVGAGI. CDR3: CASSRDRINYGYTF. The CDR3 bases are TGTGCCAGCAGCCGGGACAGGATTAACTATGGCTACACCTTC.

This clone was seen a few times. The chain couples TRBV6-6 to TRBJ2-3, with a weak D call TRBD2 (6 bases). The germline V and J ends were trimmed by 6 bases and 9 bases, with 13 bases remaining between them. Germline CDR1 reads MNHNY; CDR2 reads SVGAGI (reference sequence). The CDR3 has 12 residues. The CDR3, as DNA: TGTGCCAGCAGAACGTGGGAGGTAACGCAGTATTTT. It is translated as CASRTWEVTQYF.

This clone has just one count. The chain links TRBV4-3 to TRBJ2-1, with 9 bases fitting TRBD1. The CDR3 length is 15 residues. With 4 bases clipped from V and 4 bases from J, the junction kept 5 bases outside the gene matches. CDR1 and CDR2 (germline): LGHNA, YSLEER. CDR3 protein: CASSLTGTGYNEQFF. The CDR3 nucleotides are TGCGCCAGCAGCCTTACCGGGACAGGGTACAATGAGCAGTTCTTC.

This clone occurred a few times. The rearrangement joins TRBV28 to TRBJ2-2; D might be TRBD1 (6 bases). Deletions cut 5 bases from V and 5 bases from J, with 15 bases between. There are 15 residues in the CDR3. Germline V gives CDR1 MDHEN, CDR2 SYDVKM. CDR3 residues: CASSDGGSETGELFF. The CDR3 DNA reads as TGTGCCAGCAGTGATGGGGGCTCAGAAACCGGGGAGCTGTTTTTT.

The chain recombines TRBV6-1 with TRBJ1-5; D is unclear. The CDR3 contains 15 residues. With 5 bases removed from V and 0 bases from J, the gap between germline ends came to 11 bases. Germline values: CDR1 MNHNS, CDR2 SASEGT. CDR3 sequence (DNA): TGTGCCAGCAGTACGGACCCCTATAGCAATCAGCCCCAGCATTTT. Translation gives CASSTDPYSNQPQHF.

This clone has a handful of counts. The V and J genes are TRBV5-1 and TRBJ1-2; possible D gene TRBD1, 6 bases. The CDR3 extends over 14 amino acids. The V and J ends lost 0 bases and 3 bases respectively, with 9 bases between them. The germline gives CDR1 SGHRS, CDR2 YFSETQ. The DNA for the CDR3 is TGCGCCAGCAGCTTGGGAGCAGGGGACTATGGCTACACCTTC. Translation: CASSLGAGDYGYTF.